This TCR beta chain was observed in a study of cytomegalovirus exposure and HLA in healthy donors. About the research overall: When fewer than 500 donors were genotyped, around 77% of them were found to fall in the Caucasian-associated ancestry cluster.

Study conclusions and caveats: Highest at DRB1 and lowest at HLA-C, TCR association rates differed among HLA loci in a later analysis. Some TCR beta chains (more than 150 of them) were listed as cytomegalovirus-associated.

About this clone: Its antigen is unknown.

Germline values: CDR1 MDHEN, CDR2 SYDVKM. Trimming left V 3 bases short and J 6 bases short, with 8 bases between. The CDR3 length is 12 residues. Amplification used 60 Vbeta primers and 13 Jbeta primers. Assay used: immunoSEQ multiplex PCR; TCRdb lists only in-frame clones, some missing. Found here are some 110,000 clones, roughly 72% of them singletons; the top ten hold around a tenth. V usage is TRBV28 and J usage is TRBJ1-1; D possibly corresponds to TRBD1 (6 bases). This receptor was identified in a woman aged 45-65 years in good health and CMV-seropositive. The sequencing input was PBMCs. The CDR3: CASSFSGAEAFF. The CDR3 DNA is TGTGCCAGCAGTTTCTCAGGGGCTGAAGCTTTCTTT.